This T cell receptor beta chain originates from a study of shared clonotypes between healthy human individuals. Naive CD8 cells lacked CD45RO and underwent positive selection for CCR7, leaving out terminally differentiated effector memory CD45RA+ cells. The repertoire was sequenced with immunoSEQ multiplex PCR; TCRdb's copy has only in-frame clones and lacks some. The sample holds 1.5 million to 2.5 million clones, approximately 94% seen once. Per the germline V gene, CDR1 is SGHNT and CDR2 is YYREEE (reference sequence). The CDR3 has 17 amino acids. Trimming removed 0 bases at V and 4 bases at J, with 18 bases between.

This chain uses TRBV5-4 with TRBJ2-3; TRBD2 might be the D (6 bases). The sample was naive CD8+ T cells sorted from blood. This clonotype originated in a man in his late teens or twenties in good health. Here the CDR3 DNA reads TGTGCCAGCAGCTTGGCCCCGGGGAACGGGAGCGCAGATACGCAGTATTTT. Translating it yields CASSLAPGNGSADTQYF.